This T cell receptor (beta chain) was identified in a study of identifying expanded T cells in peripheral blood. General study points: Differentially abundant clones: about 1.3 between replicates, about 15 at 2 to 3 weeks, more than 18 at four. Variance in clone template counts between approximately 2-week samples significantly increased with total template count across all healthy donors.

Healthy donors had no documented immune events, such as infections, while sampled. On this clone itself: Its antigen is unknown.

This CDR3 has 15 amino acids. CDR1 is MGHRA and CDR2 is YSYEKL in the germline V gene. The trim removed 4 bases at V and 2 bases at J, leaving 6 bases unmatched. Some clones are missing from TCRdb's copy, which holds only in-frame ones; the method was immunoSEQ multiplex PCR. The sample lists about 83,000 clones; 89% were seen once. The chain combines TRBV4-1 with TRBJ2-7; 9 nucleotides match TRBD1. This TCR derives from a person between 18 and 70 years old in good health. The sequenced material came from blood. CDR3 sequence reads: CASSLGTGLPYEQYF. CDR3 DNA: TGCGCCAGCAGCCTAGGGACAGGGCTCCCCTACGAGCAGTACTTC.